This TCR beta chain derives from a study of blood T cell repertoires in COVID-19. In the study overall: There were acute and convalescent COVID-19 samples, and they came from the United States, Italy and Spain.

Germline values: CDR1 LNHNV, CDR2 YYDKDF (reference sequence). CDR3 size: 17 residues. Trimming removed 0 bases at V and 4 bases at J, with 18 bases between. Sequencing was performed with immunoSEQ multiplex PCR; in TCRdb, only in-frame clones are kept and a portion is missing. The sample has about 270,000 clones, approximately 91% seen once. The V call is TRBV15, the J call TRBJ1-1; a weak D match, TRBD1 (5 bases). This sequence was found in a middle-aged woman with acute COVID-19. The sequencing sample was made of PBMCs or T cells enriched from blood (not recorded which). Here the CDR3 reads CATSRERGSGGGTEAFF. The CDR3 DNA follows: TGTGCCACCAGCAGAGAGAGAGGATCCGGGGGTGGCACTGAAGCTTTCTTT.